This T cell receptor (beta chain) was profiled in a study of blood T cell repertoires in COVID-19. Participants came from about 24 US areas, aged roughly 18 to 89 years. Data came from immunoSEQ multiplex PCR; TCRdb stores just in-frame clones and leaves some out. The sample yields 190,000 or so clones, approximately 90% seen once. CDR3 length: 13 residues. Germline CDR1 reads MDHEN; CDR2 reads SYDVKM. Trimming cost V 6 bases and J 7 bases, with 15 bases left between them. The V gene is TRBV28, the J gene TRBJ1-2, with D unresolved. The sequencing input was PBMCs or T cells enriched from blood (not recorded which). The clonotype originates from a woman aged 30 to 39 who had recovered from COVID-19. The CDR3 loop is CASRSGGSSGYTF. In DNA form, the CDR3 reads TGTGCCAGCAGATCGGGTGGGTCGTCTGGCTACACCTTC.